The rows below give T cell receptor beta chains drawn from one sample of a study of radiotherapy plus CTLA-4 blockade in lung cancer. Repertoires were generated with immunoSEQ multiplex PCR, while TCRdb's copy carries only in-frame clones and drops some. The sample lists about 82,000 clones, about two thirds occurring once. This sample comprised peripheral blood, obtained from a patient treated with radiotherapy plus ipilimumab. These receptors were taken from a human donor with non-small cell lung cancer that progressed on radiotherapy plus ipilimumab. The CDR3 runs from the conserved cysteine through the conserved F or W. The D gene is left open where the match is weak. The listing skips clone size in some rows; elsewhere it reads once, few, many or a size class.

CDR3nt: TGCGCCAGCAGCTTAAGTCCCCCGGGGGGCGGAGAGACCCAGTACTTC; CDR3aa: CASSLSPPGGGETQYF; j_gene: TRBJ2-5; v_gene: TRBV5-1; abundance: few; d_gene: NA
CDR3nt: TGTGCCAGCAGTTCAGAAGCGGGGGACCCCACAGATACGCAGTATTTT; CDR3aa: CASSSEAGDPTDTQYF; j_gene: TRBJ2-3; v_gene: TRBV6-6; abundance: NA; d_gene: TRBD2
CDR3nt: TGTGCCAGCAGCTTTGGCGCGCTAGCGGGGGGGCTCAATGAGCAGTTCTTC; CDR3aa: CASSFGALAGGLNEQFF; j_gene: TRBJ2-1; v_gene: TRBV7-6; abundance: NA; d_gene: TRBD2
CDR3nt: TGTGCCAGCAGCCTCGGACACCCGGACATTCAGTACTTC; CDR3aa: CASSLGHPDIQYF; j_gene: TRBJ2-4; v_gene: TRBV11-3; abundance: few; d_gene: NA
CDR3nt: TGCGCCAGCAGCCAGATGGCTAGCGGGGGTCACAATGAGCAGTTCTTC; CDR3aa: CASSQMASGGHNEQFF; j_gene: TRBJ2-1; v_gene: TRBV4-1; abundance: NA; d_gene: TRBD2
CDR3nt: TGCGCCAGCAGCCTTCCTTCAGATACGCAGTATTTT; CDR3aa: CASSLPSDTQYF; j_gene: TRBJ2-3; v_gene: TRBV4-1; abundance: once; d_gene: NA
CDR3nt: TGTGCCAGCAGCGTAGTTTCAGCAGATACGCAGTATTTT; CDR3aa: CASSVVSADTQYF; j_gene: TRBJ2-3; v_gene: TRBV9; abundance: NA; d_gene: NA
CDR3nt: TGCGCCAGCAGCTTGGAGCTACCGCCGCCGTACTTC; CDR3aa: CASSLELPPPYF; j_gene: TRBJ2-5; v_gene: TRBV5-1; abundance: NA; d_gene: NA
CDR3nt: TGTGCCAGCAGTTCCCCGGGACAGGGCTTTCAAGAGACCCAGTACTTC; CDR3aa: CASSSPGQGFQETQYF; j_gene: TRBJ2-5; v_gene: TRBV27; abundance: NA; d_gene: TRBD1
CDR3nt: TGCGCCAGCAGCCAAGCAGTTTTTGGGGTAGGCACTGAAGCTTTCTTT; CDR3aa: CASSQAVFGVGTEAFF; j_gene: TRBJ1-1; v_gene: TRBV4-3; abundance: NA; d_gene: NA
CDR3nt: TGTGCCAGCAGTGTAGCGGCTGGGGCCAACGTCCTGACTTTC; CDR3aa: CASSVAAGANVLTF; j_gene: TRBJ2-6; v_gene: TRBV6-1; abundance: medium-sized; d_gene: NA
CDR3nt: TGTGCCAGTAGTACTCCGGACACACGAAATCAGCCCCAGCATTTT; CDR3aa: CASSTPDTRNQPQHF; j_gene: TRBJ1-5; v_gene: TRBV19; abundance: NA; d_gene: NA
CDR3nt: TGTGCCAGCAGCCTTGGGGGGGAGGGCACAGATACGCAGTATTTT; CDR3aa: CASSLGGEGTDTQYF; j_gene: TRBJ2-3; v_gene: TRBV6-6; abundance: NA; d_gene: TRBD2
CDR3nt: TGTGCCAGCAGTTCACGGGACGGGGGCTACACCTTC; CDR3aa: CASSSRDGGYTF; j_gene: TRBJ1-2; v_gene: TRBV6-6; abundance: once; d_gene: NA
CDR3nt: TGTGCCAGCAGTGAAGCGCGGGGTATAGAAGATGGCTACACCTTC; CDR3aa: CASSEARGIEDGYTF; j_gene: TRBJ1-2; v_gene: TRBV6-1; abundance: NA; d_gene: NA
CDR3nt: TGTGCCAGCAAGGGACAGGGCGTGACTGAAGCTTTCTTT; CDR3aa: CASKGQGVTEAFF; j_gene: TRBJ1-1; v_gene: TRBV2; abundance: NA; d_gene: TRBD1
CDR3nt: TGTGCCATCAGTCCGGGACAGGGATACAATCAGCCCCAGCATTTT; CDR3aa: CAISPGQGYNQPQHF; j_gene: TRBJ1-5; v_gene: TRBV10-3; abundance: NA; d_gene: TRBD1
CDR3nt: TGCAGTGCTCCGAGGGAGAACATTCAGTACTTC; CDR3aa: CSAPRENIQYF; j_gene: TRBJ2-4; v_gene: TRBV20-1; abundance: few; d_gene: NA
CDR3nt: TGCGCCAGCAGCTTGGAGGAGGAGCAGTACTTC; CDR3aa: CASSLEEEQYF; j_gene: TRBJ2-7; v_gene: TRBV5-1; abundance: NA; d_gene: NA
CDR3nt: TGTGCCAGCAGCTGGGGGGGACTCCAAGAGACCCAGTACTTC; CDR3aa: CASSWGGLQETQYF; j_gene: TRBJ2-5; v_gene: TRBV5-4; abundance: NA; d_gene: TRBD2
CDR3nt: TGTGCCAGTAGTATTTCCGGGAACACTGAAGCTTTCTTT; CDR3aa: CASSISGNTEAFF; j_gene: TRBJ1-1; v_gene: TRBV19; abundance: NA; d_gene: NA
CDR3nt: TGCGCCAGCAGTGAGTTCGCGGAGGACACTGAAGCTTTCTTT; CDR3aa: CASSEFAEDTEAFF; j_gene: TRBJ1-1; v_gene: TRBV10-2; abundance: NA; d_gene: NA
CDR3nt: TGTGCCTCCCGGAGGGTTACCGGGGAGCTGTTTTTT; CDR3aa: CASRRVTGELFF; j_gene: TRBJ2-2; v_gene: TRBV9; abundance: few; d_gene: NA
CDR3nt: TGTGCCAGCACCCCCTTCGAGGGAGACAGGGCTTACCTCTATGGCTACACCTTC; CDR3aa: CASTPFEGDRAYLYGYTF; j_gene: TRBJ1-2; v_gene: TRBV11-2; abundance: NA; d_gene: TRBD1
CDR3nt: TGTGCCAGCAGTTTGGGACTAGCGGTAAAAAACATTCAGTACTTC; CDR3aa: CASSLGLAVKNIQYF; j_gene: TRBJ2-4; v_gene: TRBV28; abundance: NA; d_gene: TRBD2
CDR3nt: TGTGCCAGCAGCTTGGCGGGACCGCCCCCCACTTTCTTT; CDR3aa: CASSLAGPPPTFF; j_gene: TRBJ1-1; v_gene: TRBV5-6; abundance: NA; d_gene: NA
CDR3nt: TGTGCCAGCAGCCAAGGACGGCCCCAGCATTTT; CDR3aa: CASSQGRPQHF; j_gene: TRBJ1-5; v_gene: TRBV14; abundance: few; d_gene: NA
CDR3nt: TGTGCCAGCAGCCTCAACATGGGGAAACTGTTTTTT; CDR3aa: CASSLNMGKLFF; j_gene: TRBJ1-4; v_gene: TRBV11-2; abundance: once; d_gene: NA
CDR3nt: TGTGCCAGCAGCCCCGGGGCAGGCCGTAATGAAAAACTGTTTTTT; CDR3aa: CASSPGAGRNEKLFF; j_gene: TRBJ1-4; v_gene: TRBV28; abundance: NA; d_gene: NA
CDR3nt: TGTGCCAGCTCACCACGACGGTCGGATCAGCCCCAGCATTTT; CDR3aa: CASSPRRSDQPQHF; j_gene: TRBJ1-5; v_gene: TRBV18; abundance: NA; d_gene: NA
CDR3nt: TGTGCCAGCAGGCGACAGGGGGCAGGGTATGGCTACACCTTC; CDR3aa: CASRRQGAGYGYTF; j_gene: TRBJ1-2; v_gene: TRBV6-5; abundance: NA; d_gene: TRBD1
CDR3nt: TGTGCCAGCAGCCAAAACACGGGGGCTTACGAGCAGTACTTC; CDR3aa: CASSQNTGAYEQYF; j_gene: TRBJ2-7; v_gene: TRBV4-2; abundance: NA; d_gene: NA
CDR3nt: TGTGCCAGCACCGGGGGACAGGGCCACGAAAAACTGTTTTTT; CDR3aa: CASTGGQGHEKLFF; j_gene: TRBJ1-4; v_gene: TRBV28; abundance: NA; d_gene: TRBD1
CDR3nt: TGTGCCAGCAGGGATAGCGGGAGTGTGTACAATGAGCAGTTCTTC; CDR3aa: CASRDSGSVYNEQFF; j_gene: TRBJ2-1; v_gene: TRBV2; abundance: NA; d_gene: TRBD2
CDR3nt: TGCGCCAGCAGCCCATCGGCCGAAACTACCTATGGCTACACCTTC; CDR3aa: CASSPSAETTYGYTF; j_gene: TRBJ1-2; v_gene: TRBV4-3; abundance: few; d_gene: NA
CDR3nt: TGTGCCAGCAGCTTCCACAGGAACACTGAAGCTTTCTTT; CDR3aa: CASSFHRNTEAFF; j_gene: TRBJ1-1; v_gene: TRBV7-9; abundance: few; d_gene: NA
CDR3nt: TGTGCCAGCAGAGGCGCGACAGATATTTATGGCTACACCTTC; CDR3aa: CASRGATDIYGYTF; j_gene: TRBJ1-2; v_gene: TRBV2; abundance: medium-sized; d_gene: NA
CDR3nt: TGTGCCAGCAGCCCTAGATCTGTAGCGGTTTCATACAATGAGCAGTTCTTC; CDR3aa: CASSPRSVAVSYNEQFF; j_gene: TRBJ2-1; v_gene: TRBV7-6; abundance: NA; d_gene: NA
CDR3nt: TGTGCCAGCAGTGGACTAGCGCAGAGCTCCTACAATGAGCAGTTCTTC; CDR3aa: CASSGLAQSSYNEQFF; j_gene: TRBJ2-1; v_gene: TRBV6-6; abundance: NA; d_gene: TRBD2
CDR3nt: TGTGCCAGCAGCTTACCTCAGGGTAGCTCCTACAATGAGCAGTTCTTC; CDR3aa: CASSLPQGSSYNEQFF; j_gene: TRBJ2-1; v_gene: TRBV9; abundance: NA; d_gene: NA
CDR3nt: TGTGCCAGCAGCTTGGAGCCGGGACTGGTCTCCTACGAGCAGTACTTC; CDR3aa: CASSLEPGLVSYEQYF; j_gene: TRBJ2-7; v_gene: TRBV7-9; abundance: NA; d_gene: NA
CDR3nt: TGTGCCAGCAGTTGGGACAGCTCAAACTATGGCTACACCTTC; CDR3aa: CASSWDSSNYGYTF; j_gene: TRBJ1-2; v_gene: TRBV6-5; abundance: NA; d_gene: TRBD1
CDR3nt: TGTGCCAGCAGCCCCCAGGGAGGACCGTACAATGAGCAGTTCTTC; CDR3aa: CASSPQGGPYNEQFF; j_gene: TRBJ2-1; v_gene: TRBV7-6; abundance: NA; d_gene: NA
CDR3nt: TGTGCCAGTAGTATAGAGGACAGGGGGCGAGCCAAAAACATTCAGTACTTC; CDR3aa: CASSIEDRGRAKNIQYF; j_gene: TRBJ2-4; v_gene: TRBV19; abundance: NA; d_gene: TRBD1
CDR3nt: TGCGCCAGCACCAGGGACTCGGAATCCTACGAGCAGTACTTC; CDR3aa: CASTRDSESYEQYF; j_gene: TRBJ2-7; v_gene: TRBV5-1; abundance: NA; d_gene: NA
CDR3nt: TGTGCCAGTAGTGTTAAGGTTTTGGCCTACGAGCAGTACTTC; CDR3aa: CASSVKVLAYEQYF; j_gene: TRBJ2-7; v_gene: TRBV19; abundance: once; d_gene: NA
CDR3nt: TGCGCCAGCAGCTGGGGGCCTAGCGGGAGCAATGAGCAGTTCTTC; CDR3aa: CASSWGPSGSNEQFF; j_gene: TRBJ2-1; v_gene: TRBV5-1; abundance: NA; d_gene: TRBD2
CDR3nt: TGTGCCAGCAGCGTAGGTGGTGGGACAGAATATAGCAATCAGCCCCAGCATTTT; CDR3aa: CASSVGGGTEYSNQPQHF; j_gene: TRBJ1-5; v_gene: TRBV9; abundance: NA; d_gene: TRBD1
CDR3nt: TGTGCCAGCAGGGTGGGATATAATGAAAAACTGTTTTTT; CDR3aa: CASRVGYNEKLFF; j_gene: TRBJ1-4; v_gene: TRBV28; abundance: NA; d_gene: NA
CDR3nt: TGTGCCAGCAGCTTAGACGCTAGCGGGAGCTACGAGCAGTACTTC; CDR3aa: CASSLDASGSYEQYF; j_gene: TRBJ2-7; v_gene: TRBV7-6; abundance: NA; d_gene: TRBD2
CDR3nt: TGTGCCATCAGTGGAACGCTCGGGAGTGGCGGCTACACCTTC; CDR3aa: CAISGTLGSGGYTF; j_gene: TRBJ1-2; v_gene: TRBV10-3; abundance: NA; d_gene: NA
CDR3nt: TGTGCCAGCAGCTTTACAGGGCCCGATACGCAGTATTTT; CDR3aa: CASSFTGPDTQYF; j_gene: TRBJ2-3; v_gene: TRBV7-3; abundance: NA; d_gene: NA
CDR3nt: TGTGCCAGCAGCTTAGAAACAGGGCTTACCTACGAGCAGTACTTC; CDR3aa: CASSLETGLTYEQYF; j_gene: TRBJ2-7; v_gene: TRBV7-8; abundance: NA; d_gene: NA
CDR3nt: TGTGCCAGCAGTAAGGGGGGTCAGCCCCAGCATTTT; CDR3aa: CASSKGGQPQHF; j_gene: TRBJ1-5; v_gene: TRBV6-1; abundance: NA; d_gene: NA
CDR3nt: TGTGCCAGCAGTTTCAGCAATGAGCAGTTCTTC; CDR3aa: CASSFSNEQFF; j_gene: TRBJ2-1; v_gene: TRBV2; abundance: NA; d_gene: NA
CDR3nt: TGTGCCAGCAGCTCTATTGGGGACACTGAAGCTTTCTTT; CDR3aa: CASSSIGDTEAFF; j_gene: TRBJ1-1; v_gene: TRBV5-4; abundance: NA; d_gene: NA